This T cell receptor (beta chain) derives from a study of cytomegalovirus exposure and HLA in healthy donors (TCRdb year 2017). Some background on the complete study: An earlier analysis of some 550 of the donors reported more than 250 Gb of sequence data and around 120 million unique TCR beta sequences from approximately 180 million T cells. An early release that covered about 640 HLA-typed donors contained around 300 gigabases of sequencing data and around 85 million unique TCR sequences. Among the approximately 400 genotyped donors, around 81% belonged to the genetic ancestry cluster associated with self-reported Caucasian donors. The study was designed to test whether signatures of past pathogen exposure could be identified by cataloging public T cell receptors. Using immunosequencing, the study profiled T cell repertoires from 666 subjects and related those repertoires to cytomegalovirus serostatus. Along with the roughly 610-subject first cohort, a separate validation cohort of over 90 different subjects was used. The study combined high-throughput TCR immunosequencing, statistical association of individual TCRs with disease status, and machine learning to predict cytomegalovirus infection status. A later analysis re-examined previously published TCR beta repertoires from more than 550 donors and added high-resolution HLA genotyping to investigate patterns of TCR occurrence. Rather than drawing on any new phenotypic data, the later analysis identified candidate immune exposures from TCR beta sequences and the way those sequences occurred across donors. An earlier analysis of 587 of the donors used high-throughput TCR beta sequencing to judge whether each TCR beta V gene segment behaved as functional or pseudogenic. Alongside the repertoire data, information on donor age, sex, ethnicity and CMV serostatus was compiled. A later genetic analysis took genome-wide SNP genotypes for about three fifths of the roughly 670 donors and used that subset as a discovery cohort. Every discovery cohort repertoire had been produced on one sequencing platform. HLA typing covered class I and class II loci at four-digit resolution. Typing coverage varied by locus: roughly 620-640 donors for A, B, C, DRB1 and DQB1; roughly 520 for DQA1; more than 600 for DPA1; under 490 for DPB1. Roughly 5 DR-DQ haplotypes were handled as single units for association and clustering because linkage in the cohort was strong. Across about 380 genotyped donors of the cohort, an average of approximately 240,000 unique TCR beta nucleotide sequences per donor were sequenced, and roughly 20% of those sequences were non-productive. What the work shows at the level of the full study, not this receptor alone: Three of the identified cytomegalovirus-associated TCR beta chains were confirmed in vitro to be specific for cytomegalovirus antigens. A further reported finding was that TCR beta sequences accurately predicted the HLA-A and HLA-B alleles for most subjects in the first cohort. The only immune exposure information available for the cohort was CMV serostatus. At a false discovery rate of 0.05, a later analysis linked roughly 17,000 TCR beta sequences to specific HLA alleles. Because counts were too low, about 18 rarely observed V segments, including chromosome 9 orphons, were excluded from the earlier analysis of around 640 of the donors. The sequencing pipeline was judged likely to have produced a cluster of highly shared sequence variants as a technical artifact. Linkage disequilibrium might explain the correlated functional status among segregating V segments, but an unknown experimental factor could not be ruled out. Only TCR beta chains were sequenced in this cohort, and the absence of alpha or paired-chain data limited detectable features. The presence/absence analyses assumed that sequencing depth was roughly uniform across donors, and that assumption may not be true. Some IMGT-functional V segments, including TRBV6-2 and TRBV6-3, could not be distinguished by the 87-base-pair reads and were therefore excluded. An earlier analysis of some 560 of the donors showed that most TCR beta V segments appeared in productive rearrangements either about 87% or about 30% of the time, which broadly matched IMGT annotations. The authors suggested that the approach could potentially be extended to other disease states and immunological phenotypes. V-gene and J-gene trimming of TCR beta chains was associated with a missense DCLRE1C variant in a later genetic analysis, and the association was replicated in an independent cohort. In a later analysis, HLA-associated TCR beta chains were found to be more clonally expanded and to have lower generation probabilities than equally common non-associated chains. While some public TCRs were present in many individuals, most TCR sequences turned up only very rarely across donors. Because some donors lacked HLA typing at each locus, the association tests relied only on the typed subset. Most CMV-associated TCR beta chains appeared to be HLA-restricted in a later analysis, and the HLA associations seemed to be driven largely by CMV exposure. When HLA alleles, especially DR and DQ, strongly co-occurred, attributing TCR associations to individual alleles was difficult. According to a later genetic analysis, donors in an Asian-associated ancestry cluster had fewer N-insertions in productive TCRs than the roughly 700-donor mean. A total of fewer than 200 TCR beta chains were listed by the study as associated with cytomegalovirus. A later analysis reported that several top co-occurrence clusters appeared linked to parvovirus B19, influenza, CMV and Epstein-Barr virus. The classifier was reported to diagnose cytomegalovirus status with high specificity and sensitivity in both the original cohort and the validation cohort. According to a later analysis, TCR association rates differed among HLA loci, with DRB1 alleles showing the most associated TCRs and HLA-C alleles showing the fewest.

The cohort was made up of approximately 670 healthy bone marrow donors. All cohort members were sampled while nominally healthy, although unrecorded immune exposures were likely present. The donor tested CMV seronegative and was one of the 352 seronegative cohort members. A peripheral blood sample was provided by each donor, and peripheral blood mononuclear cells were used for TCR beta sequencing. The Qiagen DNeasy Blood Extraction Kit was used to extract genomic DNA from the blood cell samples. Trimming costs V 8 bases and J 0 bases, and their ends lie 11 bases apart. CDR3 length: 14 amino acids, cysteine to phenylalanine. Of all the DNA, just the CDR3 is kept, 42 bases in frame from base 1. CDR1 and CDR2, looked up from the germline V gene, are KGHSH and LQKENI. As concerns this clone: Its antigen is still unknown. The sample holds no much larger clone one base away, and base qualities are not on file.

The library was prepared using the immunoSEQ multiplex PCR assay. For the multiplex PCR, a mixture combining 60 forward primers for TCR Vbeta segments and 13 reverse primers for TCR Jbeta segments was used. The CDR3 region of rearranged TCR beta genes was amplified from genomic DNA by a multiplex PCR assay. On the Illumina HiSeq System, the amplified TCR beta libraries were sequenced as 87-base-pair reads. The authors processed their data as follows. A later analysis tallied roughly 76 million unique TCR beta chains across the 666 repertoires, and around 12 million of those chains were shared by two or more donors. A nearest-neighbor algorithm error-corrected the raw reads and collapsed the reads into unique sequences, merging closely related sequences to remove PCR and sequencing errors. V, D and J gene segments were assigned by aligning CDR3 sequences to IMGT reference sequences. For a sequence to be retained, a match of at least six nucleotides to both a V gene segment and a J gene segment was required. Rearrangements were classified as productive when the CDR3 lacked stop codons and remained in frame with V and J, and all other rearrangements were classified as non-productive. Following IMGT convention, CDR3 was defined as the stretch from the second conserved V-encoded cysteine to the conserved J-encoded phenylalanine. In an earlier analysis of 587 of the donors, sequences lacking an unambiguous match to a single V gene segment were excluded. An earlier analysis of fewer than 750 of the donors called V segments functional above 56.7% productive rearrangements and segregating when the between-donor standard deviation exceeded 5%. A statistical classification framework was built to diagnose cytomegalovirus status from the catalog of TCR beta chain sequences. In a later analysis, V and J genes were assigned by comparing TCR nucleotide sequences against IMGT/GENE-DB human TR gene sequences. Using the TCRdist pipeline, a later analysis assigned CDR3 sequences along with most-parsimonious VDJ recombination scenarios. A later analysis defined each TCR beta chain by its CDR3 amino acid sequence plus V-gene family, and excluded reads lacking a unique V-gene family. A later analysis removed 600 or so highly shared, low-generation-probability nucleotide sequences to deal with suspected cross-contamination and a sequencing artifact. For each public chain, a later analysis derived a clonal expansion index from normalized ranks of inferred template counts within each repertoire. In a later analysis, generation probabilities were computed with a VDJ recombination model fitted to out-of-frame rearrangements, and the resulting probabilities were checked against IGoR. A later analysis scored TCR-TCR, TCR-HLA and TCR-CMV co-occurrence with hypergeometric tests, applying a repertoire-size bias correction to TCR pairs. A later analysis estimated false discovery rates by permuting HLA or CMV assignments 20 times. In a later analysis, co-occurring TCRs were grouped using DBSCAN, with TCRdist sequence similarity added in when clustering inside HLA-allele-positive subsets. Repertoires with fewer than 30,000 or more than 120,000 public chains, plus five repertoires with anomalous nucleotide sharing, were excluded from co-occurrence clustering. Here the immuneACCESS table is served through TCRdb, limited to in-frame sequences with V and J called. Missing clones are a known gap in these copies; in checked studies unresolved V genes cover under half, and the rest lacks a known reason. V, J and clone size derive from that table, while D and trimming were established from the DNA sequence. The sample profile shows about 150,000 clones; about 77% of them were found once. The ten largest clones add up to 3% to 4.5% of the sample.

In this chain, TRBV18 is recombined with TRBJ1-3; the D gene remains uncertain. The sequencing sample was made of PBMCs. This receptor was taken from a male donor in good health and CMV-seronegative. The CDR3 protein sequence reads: CASRLQSSGNTIYF. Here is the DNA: TGTGCCAGCCGATTACAGAGCTCTGGAAACACCATATATTTT.